This T cell receptor beta chain was captured by sequencing in a study of T cell responses to AZD1222 COVID-19 vaccine. Broader study findings: Within unmutated variant regions lay the reported targets of nearly half of spike-specific TCRs. The CD4 TCRs associated with vaccination extended across spike and predominated at 160-218 and 743-854. The donor group comprised mostly white British people and more females; the analysis possibly underestimated clonal diversity.

Pooling was applied to second doses at about 4 or about 12 weeks. V lost 5 bases and J 4 bases, leaving 11 bases between the germline ends. Germline V gene sequence: CDR1 MNHEY, CDR2 SMNVEV (reference sequence). The CDR3 totals 13 residues. About this clone: Its target is not known.

The repertoire was sequenced with immunoSEQ multiplex PCR; TCRdb's copy has only in-frame clones and lacks some. The data hold around 150,000 clones, with about 90% observed a single time. This chain uses TRBV27 with TRBJ1-2, with D unresolved. The input for sequencing was peripheral blood, taken 28 days after the second AZD1222 dose. The receptor was derived from an adult who received the AZD1222 COVID-19 vaccine. In nucleotides, the CDR3 is TGTGCCAGCAGTGCCAGGCGCCTCTATGGCTACACCTTC. Protein sequence: CASSARRLYGYTF.